The 22 T cell receptor beta chains below were found in one sample sequenced in a study of T-cell reconstitution after alpha-beta-depleted transplantation in children. The library targeted TCRbeta and was prepared with unique molecular identifiers. A single record per CDR3 protein comes from TCRdb applying MiXCR to the PCR reads. Here the sample spans around 680,000 distinct CDR3 sequences, 15% to 20% being singletons. The sequencing used PBMCs from the stem cell graft donor, collected from the stem cell graft. The receptors here all came from a human donor who donated a stem cell graft to a child with acute myeloid leukemia.

Turning to this clonotype: The CDR3 end shows no conserved phenylalanine or tryptophan, and so a read error is likely. This chain joins TRBV29-1 and TRBJ1-5, with 9 bases that match TRBD1. This CDR3 is 18 amino acids long. Losses at the gene ends were 6 bases for V and 2 bases for J; bases not matched to a gene: 17. Looked up from germline, CDR1 is SQVTM and CDR2 is ANQGSEA. The CDR3 DNA is TGCAGCGTACAGGGGACAGGGAATGGGATATACGGCAATCAGCCCCAGCATTCT. It is translated as CSVQGTGNGIYGNQPQHS.

This clonotype was observed many times. CDR3 protein: CASSYEGLDNEQFF. CDR3 DNA sequence: TGTGCCAGCAGTTACGAGGGGCTAGACAATGAGCAGTTCTTC. The chain uses TRBV6-5 and TRBJ2-1, with D tentatively TRBD1 or TRBD2 (5 bases each). In germline, CDR1 is MNHEY, CDR2 SVGAGI. V was pared by 2 bases and J by 5 bases, with 10 bases between. This CDR3 is 14 amino acids long.

The V call is TRBV25-1, the J call TRBJ1-6; no definite D call. V lost 4 bases and J 5 bases, leaving 3 bases between the germline ends. This CDR3 contains 12 residues. The germline V gene has CDR1 MGHDK and CDR2 SYGVNS. CDR3 DNA: TGTGCCAGCAGTGCTAATAATTCACCCCTCCACTTT. Protein: CASSANNSPLHF.

This clonotype was observed many times. The rearrangement uses TRBV29-1 and TRBJ2-1; D tentatively reads TRBD1 or TRBD2 (5 bases each). The CDR3 covers 11 residues. Germline V gene data show CDR1 as SQVTM and CDR2 as ANQGSEA. V was trimmed by 4 bases and J by 8 bases, leaving 9 bases between them. CDR3 DNA: TGCAGCGTTGCAGAGGGGTATGAGCAGTTCTTC. It is translated as CSVAEGYEQFF.

The rearrangement links TRBV5-1 to TRBJ2-7, with D possibly matching TRBD2 (5 bases). Germline loops: CDR1 SGHRS, CDR2 YFSETQ. The CDR3 has 15 residues. V was pared by 3 bases and J by 3 bases, with 16 bases between. CDR3 nucleotides: TGCGCCAGCAGCTCCGGGGTGAGAGGGAGCTACGAGCAGTACTTC. Translating it yields CASSSGVRGSYEQYF.

This clonotype was observed a handful of times. CDR3 sequence: CASRTGTGMQPQHF. In DNA, the CDR3 is TGTGCCAGCAGGACCGGGACAGGGATGCAGCCCCAGCATTTT. This chain links TRBV12-3 or TRBV12-4 with TRBJ1-5; 9 bases match TRBD1. The CDR3 extends over 14 amino acids. J was trimmed by 7 bases and V by 6 bases; bases with no gene match: 7.

The CDR3 loop is CAISLMGETQYF. CDR3 DNA sequence: TGTGCCATCAGCTTGATGGGGGAGACCCAGTACTTC. The rearrangement links TRBV10-3 to TRBJ2-5; no clear D. The CDR3 sequence is 12 residues long. V shed 6 bases and J shed 5 bases, with 10 bases lying between them. The germline gives CDR1 ENHRY, CDR2 SYGVKD.

This clonotype came up a few times. The V gene is TRBV28, the J gene TRBJ2-7, with 7 bases lining up with TRBD2. V trimming: 7 bases; J trimming: 4 bases; junction bases outside the gene matches: 7. The CDR3 has 13 amino acids. Germline CDR1 is MDHEN and CDR2 is SYDVKM. The chain's CDR3 is CASKGRVSYEQYV. The CDR3 DNA reads as TGTGCCAGCAAGGGGAGGGTATCGTACGAGCAGTACGTC.

The rearrangement uses TRBV5-1 and TRBJ1-2; D perhaps matches TRBD1 (5 bases). The germline V gene encodes CDR1 SGHRS and CDR2 YFSETQ. The CDR3 extends over 12 amino acids. V lost 4 bases and J 7 bases, leaving 11 bases between the germline ends. CDR3 sequence (DNA): TGCGCCAGCAGCGGGACCGGGGCTGGCTACACCTTC. Encoded protein: CASSGTGAGYTF.

This clonotype turned up a few times. The V call is TRBV21-1, the J call TRBJ1-2; the table gives TRBD1 as D, unverified against the DNA. TRBV21-1 constitutes a pseudogene. The CDR3 contains 15 residues. The CDR3 loop reads CASSNRGGTGNGYTF. The CDR3 nucleotides read TGTGCCAGCAGCAATCGAGGGGGGACAGGGAATGGCTACACCTTC.

The rearrangement uses TRBV15 and TRBJ1-5; no clear D gene. Germline V lookup: CDR1 LNHNV, CDR2 YYDKDF (reference sequence). The germline V and J ends were trimmed by 0 bases and 3 bases, with 9 bases remaining between them. The CDR3 extends over 15 amino acids. The CDR3 DNA sequence: TGTGCCACCAGCAGAGATTTAAGTCACAATCAGCCCCAGCATTTT. This encodes CATSRDLSHNQPQHF.

Regarding this clonotype: Given a much more abundant clone one base away, this may be a read error. The J gene is TRBJ2-7, the V gene TRBV20-1; D gene ambiguous. Germline assignment: CDR1 DFQATT and CDR2 SNEGSKA (reference sequence). The CDR3 has 13 amino acids. CDR3 sequence reads: CSAREENSYKQYF. The CDR3, as DNA: TGCAGTGCTAGAGAGGAAAATTCCTACAAGCAGTACTTC.

In this sample, this clonotype turned up many times. This chain joins TRBV29-1 and TRBJ2-1; 9 nucleotides match TRBD2. Germline-derived CDR1 and CDR2 are SQVTM and ANQGSEA. V trimming: 5 bases; J trimming: 12 bases; junction bases outside the gene matches: 8. This CDR3 contains 12 residues. DNA for the CDR3: TGCAGCGTTCCAGACAATAGCGGGGGGCAGTTCTTC. It yields the protein CSVPDNSGGQFF.

This clonotype was seen many times. V is TRBV7-2 and J is TRBJ2-1; D not resolved. Trimming took off 5 bases at V and 5 bases at J, with 13 bases between the two ends. Germline V gene lookup returns CDR1 SGHTA and CDR2 FQGNSA. This CDR3 has 14 amino acids. The CDR3 sequence is CASSISPYDNEQFF. CDR3 nucleotides: TGTGCCAGCAGCATCTCTCCCTACGACAATGAGCAGTTCTTC.

This clonotype was counted a few times. The chain combines TRBV12-3 or TRBV12-4 with TRBJ2-5, with 8 bases identical to TRBD2. The CDR3 is made up of 13 amino acids. The V and J ends lost 7 bases and 5 bases, in that order; junction bases with no gene match: 6. The CDR3 here is CASTPTGGETQYF. The CDR3, as DNA: TGTGCCAGCACCCCCACGGGGGGGGAGACCCAGTACTTC.

Only a few counts were recorded for this clonotype. The chain is built from TRBV12-3 or TRBV12-4 and TRBJ1-2; D might be TRBD1 (6 bases). The CDR3 is 16 amino acids. V lost 3 bases and J lost 4, with 18 bases in between. The CDR3 nucleotides are TGTGCCAGCAGTTTTCTAGGAGGGGGACACATCTATGGCTACACCTTC. Protein product: CASSFLGGGHIYGYTF.

The chain has TRBV7-9 and TRBJ2-7; D remains unclear. V was clipped by 8 bases and J by 1 base, with 9 bases between them. In germline, CDR1 is SEHNR, CDR2 FQNEAQ (reference sequence). This CDR3 is 12 amino acids long. The CDR3, as DNA: TGTGCCAGCTACGACGGATCCTACGAGCAGTACTTC. Amino acids: CASYDGSYEQYF.

This clonotype was seen ten or more times. The V call is TRBV20-1, the J call TRBJ2-1, with no clear D. The germline CDR1 and CDR2 sequences are DFQATT and SNEGSKA (reference sequence). The CDR3 is 10 amino acids. The V and J ends lost 5 bases and 4 bases respectively, with 3 bases between them. The CDR3 bases are TGCAGTGCTGGATACAATGAGCAGTTCTTC. Its translation is CSAGYNEQFF.

The CDR3 coding sequence is TGTGCCAGCAGCTTTCTCCGGGGCACTGAAGCTTTCTTT. Protein sequence: CASSFLRGTEAFF. This rearrangement joins TRBV7-2 to TRBJ1-1; unclear D gene. The germline V gene encodes CDR1 SGHTA and CDR2 FQGNSA. Trimming pared 3 bases from V and 4 bases from J, leaving 9 bases between. The CDR3 has 13 residues.

This clonotype came up a few times. The chain employs TRBV20-1 and TRBJ2-2; TRBD2 matches at 9 bases. This CDR3 region has 14 residues. V trimming: 5 bases; J trimming: 2 bases; junction bases outside the gene matches: 3. CDR1 and CDR2 from the germline V gene are DFQATT and SNEGSKA (reference sequence). CDR3 nucleotides: TGCAGTGCTTTTAGCGGGGGTAACACCGGGGAGCTGTTTTTT. Translated: CSAFSGGNTGELFF.

This clonotype was seen a handful of times. V is TRBV5-1 and J is TRBJ2-3, with 7 nucleotides matching TRBD2. Losses at the gene ends were 2 bases for V and 1 base for J; bases not matched to a gene: 7. Per germline, CDR1 SGHRS and CDR2 YFSETQ. This CDR3 spans 16 amino acids. The CDR3 here is CASSFRGDDRTDTQYF. In DNA form, the CDR3 reads TGCGCCAGCAGCTTCCGGGGGGACGATCGCACAGATACGCAGTATTTT.

In its sample, this clonotype was seen many times. The chain combines TRBV20-1 with TRBJ1-5; D call uncertain. The V and J ends lost 4 bases and 0 bases respectively, with 13 bases between them. CDR3 length: 15 amino acids. Germline V CDR1 and CDR2: DFQATT, SNEGSKA (reference sequence). The CDR3 nucleotides read TGCAGTGCTATGAATGTCTGGGATAGCAATCAGCCCCAGCATTTT. This translates into CSAMNVWDSNQPQHF.